The table lists the clone carrying this T cell receptor (beta chain) with many counts. One entry per CDR3 protein, called by TCRdb with MiXCR from the PCR reads. The sample carries some 6,600 distinct CDR3 sequences, about 30% recorded once. This CDR3 comprises 13 residues. The V end lost 5 bases, the J end lost 2 bases, and 8 bases lay between the germline ends. Germline V gives CDR1 SNHLY, CDR2 FYNNEI. This entry belongs to a study of immune characterization of retroperitoneal liposarcoma. This chain uses TRBV2 with TRBJ2-3; D is undetermined. The TCR was taken from a female donor with retroperitoneal liposarcoma. Sequencing was done on a sample of tumor tissue. The CDR3 nucleotides read TGTGCCAGCAGTCCTCGATACACAGATACGCAGTATTTT. Translation: CASSPRYTDTQYF.